Following are 31 T cell receptor beta chains from one sample sequenced in a study of T-cell reconstitution after alpha-beta-depleted transplantation in children. Unique molecular identifiers were used in preparing the TCRbeta library. TCRdb re-called the PCR reads with MiXCR, one entry per CDR3 protein. The sample yields more than 550,000 distinct CDR3 sequences, about 10% seen once. Sequences were derived from PBMCs from the stem cell graft donor, sampled from the stem cell graft. The receptors originated from a human donor who donated a stem cell graft to a child with acute myeloid leukemia.

This clonotype was counted between two and nine times. The chain has TRBV18 and TRBJ2-1, with unresolved D. CDR3 length equals 14 residues. CDR1 and CDR2 from the germline V gene are KGHSH and LQKENI. Trimming left V 6 bases short and J 5 bases short, with 14 bases between. CDR3 DNA sequence: TGTGCCAGCTCGCTGAACTGGGCGAACAATGAGCAGTTCTTC. Its protein is CASSLNWANNEQFF. Supplemented by reference TRBV18 and TRBJ2-1, the full variable domain reads NAGVMQNPRHLVRRRGQEARLRCSPMKGHSHVYWYRQLPEEGLKFMVYLQKENIIDESGMPKERFSAEFPKEGPSILRIQQVVRGDSAAYFCASSLNWANNEQFFGPGTRLTVL.

The genes are TRBV10-2 and TRBJ1-1, with D tentatively TRBD1 (6 bases). The CDR3 is 15 amino acids. Trimming shortened V by 3 bases and J by 0 bases, and 11 bases separated the two germline ends. Germline CDR1 WSHSY, CDR2 SAAADI. The CDR3 loop reads CASSDSDRLNTEAFF. CDR3 DNA sequence: TGCGCCAGCAGTGATTCCGACAGGCTGAACACTGAAGCTTTCTTT.

This clonotype was recorded a few times. This sequence joins TRBV6-5 and TRBJ2-1; tentatively, D is TRBD1 (6 bases). V was clipped by 4 bases and J by 7 bases, with 23 bases between them. In germline, CDR1 is MNHEY, CDR2 SVGAGI. This CDR3 has 17 residues. The CDR3 DNA follows: TGTGCCAGCAGTTGGGGGACCCCAACGGGGACACAGAATGAGCAGTTCTTC. It yields the protein CASSWGTPTGTQNEQFF.

This clonotype showed up many times. The chain combines TRBV7-2 with TRBJ2-2; weak D call: TRBD2 (6 bases). Germline CDR1 reads SGHTA; CDR2 reads FQGNSA. CDR3 length: 16 residues. The V gene lost 2 bases and the J gene lost 3 bases, with 13 bases spanning the gap. The CDR3: CASSLFRELYTGELFF. The CDR3 bases are TGTGCCAGCAGCTTATTTCGGGAGCTATACACCGGGGAGCTGTTTTTT.

This clonotype was seen a few times. This chain connects TRBV6-1 to TRBJ2-4, with D unclear. Germline V gives CDR1 MNHNS, CDR2 SASEGT. With 8 bases removed from V and 4 bases from J, the gap between germline ends came to 15 bases. The length of the CDR3 is 14 residues. The CDR3 nucleotides are TGTGCCAGCCGAGAACGGGCGTCGAAAAACATTCAGTACTTC. Translation gives CASRERASKNIQYF.

This clonotype came up a few times. The J gene is TRBJ1-5, the V gene TRBV27; TRBD1 matches 8 bases. Trimming cost V 5 bases and J 2 bases; bases outside gene matches: 8. The CDR3 covers 16 residues. Germline V gene sequence: CDR1 MNHEY, CDR2 SMNVEV (reference sequence). The CDR3, as DNA: TGTGCCAGCAGTCCATACCAGGGGGCTGGCAATCAGCCCCAGCATTTT. This translates into CASSPYQGAGNQPQHF.

The table lists this clonotype with a few counts. This chain joins TRBV15 and TRBJ2-5; D gene ambiguous. The germline V and J ends were trimmed by 0 bases and 2 bases, with 10 bases remaining between them. CDR1 and CDR2 (germline): LNHNV, YYDKDF (reference sequence). The CDR3 covers 15 residues. CDR3 protein: CATSRDGELQETQYF. CDR3 bases: TGTGCCACCAGCAGAGACGGCGAGTTACAAGAGACCCAGTACTTC. Combining the CDR3 with reference TRBV15 and TRBJ2-5 gives the whole variable domain DAMVIQNPRYQVTQFGKPVTLSCSQTLNHNVMYWYQQKSSQAPKLLFHYYDKDFNNEADTPDNFQSRRPNTSFCFLDIRSPGLGDTAMYLCATSRDGELQETQYFGPGTRLLVL.

This clonotype has a handful of counts. The chain joins TRBV29-1 to TRBJ2-1; 13 bases are a match to TRBD2. The V segment lost 7 bases and the J segment 6 bases; nucleotides outside the gene matches: 15. The germline gives CDR1 SQVTM, CDR2 ANQGSEA. This CDR3 contains 17 residues. CDR3 residues: CSALLAGGPSIINEQFF. DNA of the CDR3: TGCAGCGCCCTACTAGCGGGAGGGCCCAGTATTATCAATGAGCAGTTCTTC.

The rearrangement uses TRBV5-1 and TRBJ2-1; D is undetermined. CDR1 SGHRS and CDR2 YFSETQ come from the germline V gene. This CDR3 has 14 residues. V was cut by 2 bases and J by 4 bases, with 10 bases left in between. This CDR3 is CASSFQSSYNEQFF. The DNA for the CDR3 is TGCGCCAGCAGCTTCCAATCGAGTTACAATGAGCAGTTCTTC.

Ten or more counts support this clonotype. This chain connects TRBV6-5 to TRBJ2-3; no reliable D call. The CDR3 extends over 13 amino acids. CDR1 and CDR2 from the germline V gene are MNHEY and SVGAGI. Trimming shortened V by 0 bases and J by 9 bases, and 10 bases separated the two germline ends. CDR3 nucleotides: TGTGCCAGCAGTTACTCGAAGGAGAGAACGCAGTATTTT. Translation gives CASSYSKERTQYF.

This chain connects TRBV6-2 or TRBV6-3 to TRBJ1-1; 7 bases map to TRBD1. The V gene end was trimmed by 8 bases and the J gene end by 0 bases; junction bases not matched to a gene: 6. Germline V gives CDR1 MNHEY, CDR2 SVGEGT. This CDR3 region has 14 residues. CDR3 sequence: CASALQGMNTEAFF. The CDR3 DNA is TGTGCCAGCGCCCTACAGGGGATGAACACTGAAGCTTTCTTT.

This clonotype was detected only a few times. V is TRBV12-3 or TRBV12-4 and J is TRBJ1-6, with TRBD1 matching over 12 bases. The CDR3 extends over 14 amino acids. V shed 6 bases and J 9 bases; nucleotides not matched to a gene: 3. CDR3 sequence (DNA): TGTGCCAGCAGCTCGGGACAGGGGGCTTCACCCCTCCACTTT. This codes for CASSSGQGASPLHF.

The chain couples TRBV6-5 to TRBJ2-7; 11 bases fit TRBD1. The V gene's germline CDR1 is MNHEY and CDR2 SVGAGI. The CDR3 extends over 17 amino acids. V lost 4 bases to trimming and J lost 3 bases; unmatched junction nucleotides: 11. The CDR3 region has the DNA TGTGCCAGCAGTTCTTCCGGGACAGGGGGGAGGTTCTACGAGCAGTACTTC. Residues: CASSSSGTGGRFYEQYF.

V usage is TRBV7-2 and J usage is TRBJ2-3; D unresolved. Germline CDR1 is SGHTA and CDR2 is FQGNSA. Trimming stripped 1 base from V and 6 bases from J, with 11 bases between. The CDR3 runs 14 residues. The CDR3 sequence is CASSLEPRSDTQYF. The CDR3 region has the DNA TGTGCCAGCAGCTTAGAGCCCCGCTCTGATACGCAGTATTTT.

This clonotype appeared many times. V and J are TRBV12-3 or TRBV12-4 and TRBJ2-7; 9 positions match TRBD2. The CDR3 is made up of 15 amino acids. V dropped 6 bases and J dropped 6; count of bases not matched to a gene: 12. This chain's CDR3 is CASRRSSGSVAEQYF. In DNA form, the CDR3 reads TGTGCCAGCAGGCGTAGTAGCGGGAGTGTGGCCGAGCAGTACTTC.

At least ten counts were recorded for this clonotype. This sequence joins TRBV12-3 or TRBV12-4 and TRBJ2-1; D not resolved. The V end lost 3 bases, the J end lost 9 bases, and 12 bases lay between the germline ends. This CDR3 contains 13 residues. CDR3 amino acids: CASSLSLVGEQFF. The CDR3 DNA reads as TGTGCCAGCAGTTTGTCGCTAGTGGGTGAGCAGTTCTTC.

The DNA for the CDR3 is TGCGCCAGCAGCTTGTCGGCGACCCTCACTGGAAACACCATATATTTT. Translation gives CASSLSATLTGNTIYF. The rearrangement joins TRBV5-1 to TRBJ1-3; unclear D gene. Trimming removed 1 base at V and 2 bases at J, with 13 bases between. The CDR3 has 16 residues. CDR1 and CDR2 (germline): SGHRS, YFSETQ.

The chain links TRBV6-2 or TRBV6-3 to TRBJ2-7; 7 bases match TRBD2. Germline assignment: CDR1 MNHEY and CDR2 SVGEGT. The CDR3 extends over 14 amino acids. Trimming cost V 8 bases and J 2 bases; bases outside gene matches: 9. The CDR3 DNA sequence: TGTGCCAGCGTCAGCGGGGAAGCACCCTACGAGCAGTACTTC. Translating gives CASVSGEAPYEQYF.

J is TRBJ2-1 and V is TRBV6-5; D possibly matches TRBD1 or TRBD2 (5 bases each). The CDR3 runs to 15 residues. Germline lookup yields CDR1 MNHEY and CDR2 SVGAGI. The germline V and J ends were trimmed by 5 bases and 9 bases, with 20 bases remaining between them. The CDR3 region is CASSIGTGPFGEQFF. CDR3 DNA sequence: TGTGCCAGCAGTATCGGGACCGGACCCTTCGGTGAGCAGTTCTTC.

Only a few counts were recorded for this clonotype. The rearrangement links TRBV18 to TRBJ1-1; D not resolved. The CDR3 totals 13 residues. The germline V gene encodes CDR1 KGHSH and CDR2 LQKENI. With 2 bases removed from V and 1 base from J, the gap between germline ends came to 5 bases. CDR3 bases: TGTGCCAGCTCACCAGAACAGAACACTGAAGCTTTCTTT. Its translation: CASSPEQNTEAFF.

This chain connects TRBV20-1 to TRBJ2-3; tentatively, D is TRBD1 or TRBD2 (5 bases each). The CDR3 is 17 residues long. The V end was cut by 1 base, the J end by 2 bases, with 19 bases between. Germline CDR1 is DFQATT and CDR2 is SNEGSKA (reference sequence). CDR3 DNA sequence: TGCAGTGCTAGAGCGGACACTTCTAGCTCTCACACAGATACGCAGTATTTT. Protein: CSARADTSSSHTDTQYF.

This clonotype was observed a handful of times. The chain employs TRBV4-3 and TRBJ2-3; 11 bases are shared with TRBD2. CDR1 is LGHNA, CDR2 YSLEER, per germline. V shed 0 bases, J shed 5 bases, and the junction held 10 bases outside the gene matches. The CDR3 is made up of 18 amino acids. The CDR3 is CASSQEPVAGGPGDTQYF. CDR3 nucleotide sequence: TGCGCCAGCAGCCAAGAACCGGTAGCGGGAGGGCCGGGAGATACGCAGTATTTT.

This rearrangement joins TRBV7-3 to TRBJ2-1; TRBD2 matches 8 bases. Germline V gives CDR1 SGHTA, CDR2 FQGTGA. The CDR3 runs 14 residues. Trimming took 5 bases from V and 10 from J; bases not matched to a gene: 10. CDR3 amino acids: CASSNLGSSGEQFF. The CDR3 nucleotides read TGTGCCAGCAGCAATTTAGGTTCTAGCGGGGAGCAGTTCTTC.

The V and J genes are TRBV7-3 and TRBJ2-3, with 8 bases matching TRBD1. The V gene end was trimmed by 3 bases and the J gene end by 5 bases; junction bases not matched to a gene: 4. Germline V gene sequence: CDR1 SGHTA, CDR2 FQGTGA. The CDR3 consists of 14 residues. CDR3 in DNA: TGTGCCAGCAGCTTTACCGACAGGGGAGATACGCAGTATTTT. Protein product: CASSFTDRGDTQYF. Full variable domain (missing parts from reference TRBV7-3 and TRBJ2-3): GAGVSQTPSNKVTEKGKYVELRCDPISGHTALYWYRQSLGQGPEFLIYFQGTGAADDSGLPNDRFFAVRPEGSVSTLKIQRTERGDSAVYLCASSFTDRGDTQYFGPGTRLTVL.

This clonotype was counted only a few times. The chain employs TRBV6-1 and TRBJ1-5; weak D call: TRBD1 (5 bases). CDR3 length: 15 amino acids. Germline CDR1 reads MNHNS; CDR2 reads SASEGT. Trimming removed 6 bases from V and 2 bases from J, with 14 bases in between. CDR3 protein: CASSPDRIRNQPQHF. In DNA, the CDR3 is TGTGCCAGCAGCCCCGACAGAATACGCAATCAGCCCCAGCATTTT.

The CDR3 DNA sequence: TGTGCCTCTGGGGGGCTTCTAGGGTTGATGTTTTTT. Encoded protein: CASGGLLGLMFF. The chain links TRBV6-1 to TRBJ2-2; D may match TRBD1 or TRBD2 (6 bases each). The CDR3 loop spans 12 amino acids. Trimming removed 11 bases from V and 15 bases from J, with 22 bases in between. Germline-derived CDR1 and CDR2 are MNHNS and SASEGT.

The CDR3 spells CASLSSNTYEQYF. The CDR3, as DNA: TGTGCCAGCCTTTCTTCTAACACCTACGAGCAGTACTTC. The J gene is TRBJ2-7, the V gene TRBV28; D remains ambiguous. V lost 8 bases and J lost 2, with 13 bases in between. The CDR3 covers 13 residues. The germline gives CDR1 MDHEN, CDR2 SYDVKM.

This rearrangement joins TRBV12-3 or TRBV12-4 to TRBJ1-6; no firm D call. The V and J ends lost 3 bases and 7 bases respectively, with 13 bases between them. This CDR3 is built from 15 residues. The CDR3 DNA is TGTGCCAGCAGTTTCCGGGAGTTGAGCAATTCACCCCTCCACTTT. Translating it yields CASSFRELSNSPLHF.

V is TRBV5-1 and J is TRBJ2-2; D is perhaps TRBD1 or TRBD2 (6 bases each). V was cut by 0 bases and J by 1 base, with 10 bases left in between. There are 16 residues in the CDR3. Germline-derived CDR1 and CDR2 are SGHRS and YFSETQ. CDR3 loop: CASSLEGGLNTGELFF. CDR3 DNA: TGCGCCAGCAGCTTGGAGGGGGGCCTGAACACCGGGGAGCTGTTTTTT. The full variable domain, its missing parts supplied by reference TRBV5-1 and TRBJ2-2, is KAGVTQTPRYLIKTRGQQVTLSCSPISGHRSVSWYQQTPGQGLQFLFEYFSETQRNKGNFPGRFSGRQFSNSRSEMNVSTLELGDSALYLCASSLEGGLNTGELFFGEGSRLTVL.

This clonotype was counted at least ten times. The chain links TRBV7-8 to TRBJ2-2; tentatively, D is TRBD1 (6 bases). Germline V lookup: CDR1 SGHVS, CDR2 FQNEAQ. The CDR3 length is 16 residues. The V end lost 5 bases, the J end lost 5 bases, and 18 bases lay between the germline ends. Here the CDR3 DNA reads TGTGCCAGCAGCCCACGACAGGATTTTATTACCGGGGAGCTGTTTTTT. Translation gives CASSPRQDFITGELFF. The whole variable domain, remainder taken from reference TRBV7-8 and TRBJ2-2, is GAGVSQSPRYKVAKRGQDVALRCDPISGHVSLFWYQQALGQGPEFLTYFQNEAQLDKSGLPSDRFFAERPEGSVSTLKIQRTQQEDSAVYLCASSPRQDFITGELFFGEGSRLTVL.

The sample holds a few counts of this clonotype. The rearrangement joins TRBV15 to TRBJ1-5; 9 bases match TRBD1. The length of the CDR3 is 13 residues. CDR1 and CDR2 from the germline V gene are LNHNV and YYDKDF (reference sequence). The chain's CDR3 is CAPTGTGNQPQHF. DNA of the CDR3: TGTGCACCGACGGGGACAGGGAATCAGCCCCAGCATTTT.